Listed below are T cell receptor beta chains from one sample, sequenced in a study of T-cell memory formation after mild COVID-19. In TCRdb, the 5' RACE reads were re-called with MiXCR into one record per CDR3 protein. Among approximately 300,000 distinct CDR3 sequences listed, approximately 16% were seen once. Sequenced material: PBMCs or a T cell subset sorted from them (not recorded which). All receptors derive from a man aged 18 to 29 who had mild COVID-19 (a few samples of this study predate the infection). Cell type and time point are not known. CDR3s leave out the opening cysteine and the closing phenylalanine or tryptophan.

V: TRBV6-6
J: TRBJ1-2
CDR3: ASSPGGPGGSGYGYT

V: TRBV7-9
J: TRBJ2-4
CDR3: ASSFLHPRQGVGNIQY

V: TRBV25-1
J: TRBJ2-7
CDR3: ASSEERNRRTGLY

V: TRBV6-2/TRBV6-3
J: TRBJ1-2
CDR3: ASSYSPGTELGYGYT

V: TRBV12-3/TRBV12-4
J: TRBJ2-2
CDR3: ASTIYGGTGELF

V: TRBV7-3
J: TRBJ2-3
CDR3: ASSGTGGSDTQY

V: TRBV12-3/TRBV12-4
J: TRBJ2-3
CDR3: ASSWRGRLSGTDTQY

V: TRBV5-4
J: TRBJ2-3
CDR3: ASSRQGSSTDTQY

V: TRBV9
J: TRBJ1-1
CDR3: ASSAQPTVRTEAF

V: TRBV30
J: TRBJ1-4
CDR3: AWSGPGQGGKKLF

V: TRBV18
J: TRBJ2-3
CDR3: ASSPLLDTQY